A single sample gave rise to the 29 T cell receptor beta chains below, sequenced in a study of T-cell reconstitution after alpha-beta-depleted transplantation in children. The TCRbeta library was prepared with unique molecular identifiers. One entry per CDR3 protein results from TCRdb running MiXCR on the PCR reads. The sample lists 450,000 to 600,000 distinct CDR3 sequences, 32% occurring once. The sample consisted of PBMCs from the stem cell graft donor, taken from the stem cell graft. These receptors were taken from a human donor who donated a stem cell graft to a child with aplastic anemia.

CDR3 region: CANIWGPGWVSEAFF. The CDR3 DNA is TGTGCCAACATCTGGGGGCCCGGCTGGGTTAGTGAAGCTTTCTTT. V gene TRBV6-2 or TRBV6-3 combines with J gene TRBJ1-1, with D maybe TRBD1 (6 bases). The CDR3 spans 15 residues. Germline loops: CDR1 MNHEY, CDR2 SVGEGT. Trimming cost V 10 bases and J 7 bases, with 25 bases left between them.

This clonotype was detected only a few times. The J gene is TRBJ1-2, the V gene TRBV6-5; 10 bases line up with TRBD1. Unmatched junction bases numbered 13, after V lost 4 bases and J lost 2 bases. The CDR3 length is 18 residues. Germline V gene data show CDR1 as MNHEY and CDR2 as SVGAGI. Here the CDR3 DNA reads TGTGCCAGCAGTTTCGCTGCCCTAGGACAGGGGGGGAACTATGGCTACACCTTC. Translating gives CASSFAALGQGGNYGYTF.

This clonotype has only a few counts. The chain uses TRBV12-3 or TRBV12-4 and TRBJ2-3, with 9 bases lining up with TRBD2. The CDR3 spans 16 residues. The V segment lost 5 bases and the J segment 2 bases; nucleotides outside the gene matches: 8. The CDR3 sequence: CASSTMLAGITDTQYF. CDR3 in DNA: TGTGCCAGCAGTACGATGCTAGCGGGGATCACAGATACGCAGTATTTT.

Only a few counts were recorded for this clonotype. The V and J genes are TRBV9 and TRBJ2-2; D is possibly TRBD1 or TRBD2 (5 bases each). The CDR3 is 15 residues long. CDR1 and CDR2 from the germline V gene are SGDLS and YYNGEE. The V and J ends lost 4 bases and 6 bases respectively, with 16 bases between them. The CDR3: CASSPRDLTPGELFF. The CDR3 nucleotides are TGTGCCAGCAGCCCCCGGGACCTCACCCCCGGGGAGCTGTTTTTT.

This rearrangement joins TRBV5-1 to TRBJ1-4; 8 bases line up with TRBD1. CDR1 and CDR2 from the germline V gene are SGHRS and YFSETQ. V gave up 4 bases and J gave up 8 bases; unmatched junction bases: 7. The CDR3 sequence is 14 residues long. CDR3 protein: CASSTGQGKEKLFF. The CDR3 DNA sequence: TGCGCCAGCAGCACCGGACAGGGAAAGGAAAAACTGTTTTTT.

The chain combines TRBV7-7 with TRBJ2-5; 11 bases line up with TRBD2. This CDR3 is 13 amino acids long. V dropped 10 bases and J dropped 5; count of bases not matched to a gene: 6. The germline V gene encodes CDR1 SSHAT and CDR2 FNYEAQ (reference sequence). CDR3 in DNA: TGTGCCACCTCTAGCGGGAGGTGCGAGACCCAGTACTTC. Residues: CATSSGRCETQYF. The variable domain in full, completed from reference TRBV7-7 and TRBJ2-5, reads GAGVSQSPRYKVTKRGQDVTLRCDPISSHATLYWYQQALGQGPEFLTYFNYEAQPDKSGLPSDRFSAERPEGSISTLTIQRTEQRDSAMYRCATSSGRCETQYFGPGTRLLVL.

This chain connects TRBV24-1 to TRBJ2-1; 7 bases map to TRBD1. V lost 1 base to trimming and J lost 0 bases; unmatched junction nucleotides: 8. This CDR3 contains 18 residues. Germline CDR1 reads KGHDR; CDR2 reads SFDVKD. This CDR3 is CATSDLGQVLSSYNEQFF. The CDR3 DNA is TGTGCCACCAGTGATTTAGGACAGGTATTAAGCTCCTACAATGAGCAGTTCTTC.

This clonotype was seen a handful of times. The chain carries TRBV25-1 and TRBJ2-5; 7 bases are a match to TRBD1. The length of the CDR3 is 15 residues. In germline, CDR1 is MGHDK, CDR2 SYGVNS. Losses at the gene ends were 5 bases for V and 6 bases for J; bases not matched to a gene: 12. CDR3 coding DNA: TGTGCCAGCAGTACCACAGGGTCAGGGGGAAAGACCCAGTACTTC. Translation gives CASSTTGSGGKTQYF.

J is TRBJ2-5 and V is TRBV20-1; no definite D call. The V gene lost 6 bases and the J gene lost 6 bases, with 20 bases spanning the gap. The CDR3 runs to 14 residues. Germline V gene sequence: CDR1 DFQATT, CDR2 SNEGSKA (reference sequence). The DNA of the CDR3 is TGCAGTGCGCGCGACGAGATAATTGGACAGACCCAGTACTTC. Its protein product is CSARDEIIGQTQYF.

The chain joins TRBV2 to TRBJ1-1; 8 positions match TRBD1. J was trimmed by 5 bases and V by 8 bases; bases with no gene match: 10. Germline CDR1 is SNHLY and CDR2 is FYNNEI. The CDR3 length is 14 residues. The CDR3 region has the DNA TGTGCCAGCGGCCTAACAGGGGGTCGGACTGAAGCTTTCTTT. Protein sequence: CASGLTGGRTEAFF. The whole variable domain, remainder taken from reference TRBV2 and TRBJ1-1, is EPEVTQTPSHQVTQMGQEVILRCVPISNHLYFYWYRQILGQKVEFLVSFYNNEISEKSEIFDDQFSVERPDGSNFTLKIRSTKLEDSAMYFCASGLTGGRTEAFFGQGTRLTVV.

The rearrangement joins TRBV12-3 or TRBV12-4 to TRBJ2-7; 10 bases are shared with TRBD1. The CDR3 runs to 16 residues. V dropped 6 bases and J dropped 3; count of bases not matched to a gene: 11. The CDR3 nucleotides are TGTGCCAGCAGCCGACGCCCGGGACAGGGGAACTACGAGCAGTACTTC. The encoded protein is CASSRRPGQGNYEQYF.

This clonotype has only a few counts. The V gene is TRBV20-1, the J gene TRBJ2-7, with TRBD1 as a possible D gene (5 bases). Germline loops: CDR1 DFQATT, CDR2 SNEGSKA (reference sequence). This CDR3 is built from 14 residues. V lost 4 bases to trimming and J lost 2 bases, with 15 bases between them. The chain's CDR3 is CSATPRGRTYEQYF. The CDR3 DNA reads TGCAGTGCTACCCCAAGGGGCAGGACCTACGAGCAGTACTTC.

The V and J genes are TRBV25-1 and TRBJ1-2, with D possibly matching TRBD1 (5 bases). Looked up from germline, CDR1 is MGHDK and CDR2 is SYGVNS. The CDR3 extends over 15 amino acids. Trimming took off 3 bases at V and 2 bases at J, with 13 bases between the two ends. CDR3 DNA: TGTGCCAGCAGTGACCAGGGACTTGGAAACTATGGCTACACCTTC. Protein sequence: CASSDQGLGNYGYTF.

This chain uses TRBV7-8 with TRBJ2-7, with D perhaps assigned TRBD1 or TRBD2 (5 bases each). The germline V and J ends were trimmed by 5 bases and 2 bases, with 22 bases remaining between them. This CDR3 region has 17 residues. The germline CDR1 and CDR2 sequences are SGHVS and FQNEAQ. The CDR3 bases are TGTGCCAGCAGCCAGCCCTTGAGGGGTCCCTATACCTACGAGCAGTACTTC. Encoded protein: CASSQPLRGPYTYEQYF. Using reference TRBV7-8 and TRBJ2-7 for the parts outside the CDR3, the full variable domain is GAGVSQSPRYKVAKRGQDVALRCDPISGHVSLFWYQQALGQGPEFLTYFQNEAQLDKSGLPSDRFFAERPEGSVSTLKIQRTQQEDSAVYLCASSQPLRGPYTYEQYFGPGTRLTVT.

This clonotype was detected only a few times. The CDR3 loop is CSARDGGRLNNEQFF. The CDR3 bases are TGCAGTGCTAGAGATGGCGGGAGGCTAAACAATGAGCAGTTCTTC. The chain uses TRBV20-1 and TRBJ2-1, with TRBD2 matching 8 bases. V lost 0 bases to trimming and J lost 5 bases; unmatched junction nucleotides: 6. Germline lookup yields CDR1 DFQATT and CDR2 SNEGSKA (reference sequence). The CDR3 spans 15 residues.

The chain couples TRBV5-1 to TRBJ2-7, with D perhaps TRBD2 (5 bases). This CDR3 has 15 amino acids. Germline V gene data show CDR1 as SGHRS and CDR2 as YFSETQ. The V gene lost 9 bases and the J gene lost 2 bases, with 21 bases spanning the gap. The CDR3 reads CANDLRAGRAYEQYV. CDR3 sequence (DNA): TGCGCCAACGACTTGCGGGCAGGCCGAGCCTACGAGCAGTACGTC.

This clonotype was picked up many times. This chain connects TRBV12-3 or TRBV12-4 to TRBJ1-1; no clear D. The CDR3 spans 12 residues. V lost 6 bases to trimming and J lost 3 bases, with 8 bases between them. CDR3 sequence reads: CASSRRDTEAFF. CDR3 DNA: TGTGCCAGCAGCCGACGGGACACTGAAGCTTTCTTT.

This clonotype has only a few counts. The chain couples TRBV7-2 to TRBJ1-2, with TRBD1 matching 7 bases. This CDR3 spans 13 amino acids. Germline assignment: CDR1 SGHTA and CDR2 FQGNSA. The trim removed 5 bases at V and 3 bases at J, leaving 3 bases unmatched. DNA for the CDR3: TGTGCCAGCAGCCGACAGGGCGACTATGGCTACACCTTC. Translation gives CASSRQGDYGYTF.

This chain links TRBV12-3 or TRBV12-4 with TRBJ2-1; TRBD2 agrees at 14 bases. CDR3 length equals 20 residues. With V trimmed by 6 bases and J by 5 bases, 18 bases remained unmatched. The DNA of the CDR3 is TGTGCCAGCAGCCGGAGACTAGCGGGAGGGCTCGGGTGGATGAACAATGAGCAGTTCTTC. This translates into CASSRRLAGGLGWMNNEQFF.

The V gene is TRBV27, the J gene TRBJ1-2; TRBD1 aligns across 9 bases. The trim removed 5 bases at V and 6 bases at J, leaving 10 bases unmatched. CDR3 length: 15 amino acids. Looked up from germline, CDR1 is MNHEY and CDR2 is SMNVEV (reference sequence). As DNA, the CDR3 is TGTGCCAGCAGTGGGGACAGGGCCAGATCTAATGGCTACACCTTC. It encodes CASSGDRARSNGYTF.

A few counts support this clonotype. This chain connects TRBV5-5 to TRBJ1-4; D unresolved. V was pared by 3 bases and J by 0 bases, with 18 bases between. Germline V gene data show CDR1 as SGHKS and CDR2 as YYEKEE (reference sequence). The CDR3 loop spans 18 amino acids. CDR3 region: CASSSYTTRLSTNEKLFF. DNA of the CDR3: TGTGCCAGCAGCTCTTATACGACGAGGCTTTCAACTAATGAAAAACTGTTTTTT.

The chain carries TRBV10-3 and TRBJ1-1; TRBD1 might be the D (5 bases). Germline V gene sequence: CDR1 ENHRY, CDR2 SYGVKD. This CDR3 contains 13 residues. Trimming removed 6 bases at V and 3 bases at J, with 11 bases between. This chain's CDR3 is CAIRGDVDTEAFF. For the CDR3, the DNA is TGTGCCATCAGGGGGGACGTCGACACTGAAGCTTTCTTT.

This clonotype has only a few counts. CDR3 in DNA: TGTGCCAGCAGCACAATCGCTAGCGGAGATACGCAGTATTTT. This sequence encodes CASSTIASGDTQYF. The chain has TRBV7-2 and TRBJ2-3; 7 nucleotides match TRBD2. Germline values: CDR1 SGHTA, CDR2 FQGNSA. The V and J ends lost 5 bases and 5 bases, in that order; junction bases with no gene match: 7. The CDR3 is 14 residues long.

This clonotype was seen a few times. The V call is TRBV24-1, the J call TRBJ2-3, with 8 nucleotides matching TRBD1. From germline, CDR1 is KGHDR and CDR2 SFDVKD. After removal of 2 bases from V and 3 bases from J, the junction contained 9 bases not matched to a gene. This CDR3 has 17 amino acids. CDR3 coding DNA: TGTGCCACCAGTGATTCGTGGGACAGGAAAGGGACAGATACGCAGTATTTT. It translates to CATSDSWDRKGTDTQYF.

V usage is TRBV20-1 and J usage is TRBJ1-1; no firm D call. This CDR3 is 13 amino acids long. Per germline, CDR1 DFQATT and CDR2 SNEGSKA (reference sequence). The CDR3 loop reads CSAGEDLNTEAFF. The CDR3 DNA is TGCAGCGCTGGGGAGGATCTGAACACTGAAGCTTTCTTT.

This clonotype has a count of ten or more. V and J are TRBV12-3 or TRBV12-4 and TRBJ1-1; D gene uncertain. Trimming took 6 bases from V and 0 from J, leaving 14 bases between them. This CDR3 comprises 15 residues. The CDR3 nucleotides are TGTGCCAGCAGCGGCGGACGGTTCATGAACACTGAAGCTTTCTTT. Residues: CASSGGRFMNTEAFF.

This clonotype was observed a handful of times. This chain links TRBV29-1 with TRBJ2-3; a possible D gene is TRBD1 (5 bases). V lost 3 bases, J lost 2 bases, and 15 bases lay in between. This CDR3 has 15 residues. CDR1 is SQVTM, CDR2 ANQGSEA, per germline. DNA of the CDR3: TGCAGCGTTGATACCAGGGCAGGGTCCACAGATACGCAGTATTTT. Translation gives CSVDTRAGSTDTQYF.

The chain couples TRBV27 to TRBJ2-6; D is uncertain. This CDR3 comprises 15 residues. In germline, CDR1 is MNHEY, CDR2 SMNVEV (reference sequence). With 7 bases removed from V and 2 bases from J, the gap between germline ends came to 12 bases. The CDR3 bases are TGTGCCAGCACTGAATTTGCGGCTGGGGCCAACGTCCTGACTTTC. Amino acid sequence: CASTEFAAGANVLTF.

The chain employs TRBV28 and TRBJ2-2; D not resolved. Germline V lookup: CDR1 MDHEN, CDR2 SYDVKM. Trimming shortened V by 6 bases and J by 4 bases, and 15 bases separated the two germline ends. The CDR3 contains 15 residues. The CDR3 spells CASSRVRLVTGELFF. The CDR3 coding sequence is TGTGCCAGCAGCCGAGTTCGCTTGGTCACCGGGGAGCTGTTTTTT. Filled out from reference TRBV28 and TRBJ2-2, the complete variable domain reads DVKVTQSSRYLVKRTGEKVFLECVQDMDHENMFWYRQDPGLGLRLIYFSYDVKMKEKGDIPEGYSVSREKKERFSLILESASTNQTSMYLCASSRVRLVTGELFFGEGSRLTVL.